Listed below are T cell receptor beta chains from one sample, sequenced in a study of beta chain features in type 1 diabetes. This table comes from immunoSEQ multiplex PCR, and its TCRdb copy is limited to in-frame clones, with some not included. The data hold 240,000 or so clones, with about a fifth observed a single time. The sequencing input was naive CD4+ T cells from blood. The origin of the receptors is a woman aged 40 to 50 with type 1 diabetes. The CDR3 runs from the conserved cysteine through the conserved F or W. D genes are given only for firm matches. Clone size appears in some rows only: once, few, many, or a class for an expanded clone.

d_call: .
clone_size: .
j_call: TRBJ1-2
v_call: TRBV4-1
cdr3_nt: TGCGCCAGCAGCCAAGTGTGGGGCGGAGAGCCTTCTAACTATGGCTACACCTTC
cdr3_aa: CASSQVWGGEPSNYGYTF

d_call: TRBD2
clone_size: .
j_call: TRBJ2-1
v_call: TRBV30
cdr3_nt: TGTGCCTGGAGGAATAGCGGGAGTGTGCGCAATGAGCAGTTCTTC
cdr3_aa: CAWRNSGSVRNEQFF

d_call: .
clone_size: .
j_call: TRBJ2-1
v_call: TRBV9
cdr3_nt: TGTGCCAGCAGCGCTTATTCGAGCTCCTACAATGAGCAGTTCTTC
cdr3_aa: CASSAYSSSYNEQFF

d_call: .
clone_size: few
j_call: TRBJ1-1
v_call: TRBV29-1
cdr3_nt: TGCAGCGTTGAAGCCGTGAACACTGAAGCTTTCTTT
cdr3_aa: CSVEAVNTEAFF

d_call: TRBD2
clone_size: few
j_call: TRBJ2-7
v_call: TRBV7-9
cdr3_nt: TGTGCCAGCAGCTTAGGAGGGACTAGCGGGACCTACGAGCAGTACTTC
cdr3_aa: CASSLGGTSGTYEQYF

d_call: .
clone_size: few
j_call: TRBJ1-2
v_call: TRBV28
cdr3_nt: TGTGCCAGCAGTGCCTTTGGGACAAGCTATGGCTACACCTTC
cdr3_aa: CASSAFGTSYGYTF

d_call: TRBD2
clone_size: .
j_call: TRBJ2-1
v_call: TRBV30
cdr3_nt: TGTGCCTGGAGTGTAGGGTCTAGCGGGAACAATGAGCAGTTCTTC
cdr3_aa: CAWSVGSSGNNEQFF

d_call: .
clone_size: .
j_call: TRBJ1-1
v_call: TRBV29-1
cdr3_nt: TGCAGCGTCGCCGAAGGAACAGGGAACACTGAAGCTTTCTTT
cdr3_aa: CSVAEGTGNTEAFF

d_call: .
clone_size: .
j_call: TRBJ1-5
v_call: TRBV7-9
cdr3_nt: TGTGCCAGCAGCTCTTATACGGGGCAGCCCGGGGGAAATCAGGGCCAGCATTTT
cdr3_aa: CASSSYTGQPGGNQGQHF

d_call: TRBD1
clone_size: .
j_call: TRBJ1-1
v_call: TRBV4-3
cdr3_nt: TGCGCCAGCAGCTCGGGACAGAGAGACACTGAAGCTTTCTTT
cdr3_aa: CASSSGQRDTEAFF

d_call: .
clone_size: .
j_call: TRBJ2-5
v_call: TRBV9
cdr3_nt: TGTGCCAGCAGCGCCCAGGTCGGTCCCCAAGAGACCCAGTACTTC
cdr3_aa: CASSAQVGPQETQYF

d_call: .
clone_size: few
j_call: TRBJ1-1
v_call: TRBV21-1
cdr3_nt: TGTGCCAGCAGCAAAGCGGGGGACAGAAACACTGAAGCTTTCTTT
cdr3_aa: CASSKAGDRNTEAFF

d_call: .
clone_size: few
j_call: TRBJ1-3
v_call: TRBV29-1
cdr3_nt: TGCAGCGTGGACCGGGACATTGGAAACACCATATATTTT
cdr3_aa: CSVDRDIGNTIYF

d_call: .
clone_size: few
j_call: TRBJ2-3
v_call: TRBV19
cdr3_nt: TGTGCCAGTAGTAGGGCAGAAGCACTGGCAGATACGCAGTATTTT
cdr3_aa: CASSRAEALADTQYF

d_call: .
clone_size: few
j_call: TRBJ1-5
v_call: TRBV4-2
cdr3_nt: TGTGCCAGCAGCCCAGGTGGAGAGGGTGGAAGTCAGCCCCAGCATTTT
cdr3_aa: CASSPGGEGGSQPQHF

d_call: .
clone_size: few
j_call: TRBJ2-5
v_call: TRBV2
cdr3_nt: TGTGCCAGCAGTGTGCGCTGGCAAGAGACCCAGTACTTC
cdr3_aa: CASSVRWQETQYF

d_call: .
clone_size: once
j_call: TRBJ2-7
v_call: TRBV5-6
cdr3_nt: TGTGCCAGCAGCCCGGCATTAGCCGAGCAGTACTTC
cdr3_aa: CASSPALAEQYF

d_call: .
clone_size: .
j_call: TRBJ1-6
v_call: TRBV6-5
cdr3_nt: TGTGCCAGCAGTTACACACTGGGGGCAAATTCACCCCTCCACTTT
cdr3_aa: CASSYTLGANSPLHF

d_call: .
clone_size: .
j_call: TRBJ2-7
v_call: TRBV21-1
cdr3_nt: TGTGCCAGCAGTATGGCGGGAAAGGACTACGAGCAGTACTTC
cdr3_aa: CASSMAGKDYEQYF

d_call: .
clone_size: few
j_call: TRBJ2-7
v_call: TRBV29-1
cdr3_nt: TGCAGCGTTGAGGCCTTAGTCTCGGGCGAGCAGTACTTC
cdr3_aa: CSVEALVSGEQYF

d_call: TRBD1
clone_size: .
j_call: TRBJ1-2
v_call: TRBV25-1
cdr3_nt: TGTGCCAGCAGTGAGGGGACAGGACGATATGGCTACACCTTC
cdr3_aa: CASSEGTGRYGYTF

d_call: TRBD2
clone_size: few
j_call: TRBJ2-7
v_call: TRBV4-3
cdr3_nt: TGCGCCAGCAGCCAAGATCGGGGGAGGGTACTGGACGAGCAGTACTTC
cdr3_aa: CASSQDRGRVLDEQYF

d_call: TRBD2
clone_size: few
j_call: TRBJ2-3
v_call: TRBV5-1
cdr3_nt: TGCGCCAGCAGCTTGATGGGGGAGGGTACAGATACGCAGTATTTT
cdr3_aa: CASSLMGEGTDTQYF

d_call: TRBD2
clone_size: .
j_call: TRBJ2-3
v_call: TRBV5-6
cdr3_nt: TGTGCCAGCAGCTTCCCCGAGGGACTAGCGGTGAGCACAGATACGCAGTATTTT
cdr3_aa: CASSFPEGLAVSTDTQYF

d_call: .
clone_size: .
j_call: TRBJ2-5
v_call: TRBV11-2
cdr3_nt: TGTGCCAGCAGCTTATATGACAGGCAAGAGACCCAGTACTTC
cdr3_aa: CASSLYDRQETQYF

d_call: .
clone_size: .
j_call: TRBJ2-5
v_call: TRBV29-1
cdr3_nt: TGCAGCGTTGAGGGGCGGAGTCGAGAGACCCAGTACTTC
cdr3_aa: CSVEGRSRETQYF

d_call: .
clone_size: few
j_call: TRBJ2-3
v_call: TRBV7-2
cdr3_nt: TGTGCCAGCAGCACGACAGGGCTGGAGGGAGATACGCAGTATTTT
cdr3_aa: CASSTTGLEGDTQYF

d_call: TRBD1
clone_size: few
j_call: TRBJ2-3
v_call: TRBV30
cdr3_nt: TGTGCCTGGAGGATCGCCGGGACAGGGACAGATACGCAGTATTTT
cdr3_aa: CAWRIAGTGTDTQYF

d_call: TRBD1
clone_size: .
j_call: TRBJ2-7
v_call: TRBV19
cdr3_nt: TGTGCCAGTAGTATGGCAGGGGGAGAGCAGTACTTC
cdr3_aa: CASSMAGGEQYF

d_call: .
clone_size: few
j_call: TRBJ2-5
v_call: TRBV28
cdr3_nt: TGTGCCACCCAAGACAGAACGCAAGAGACCCAGTACTTC
cdr3_aa: CATQDRTQETQYF

d_call: TRBD2
clone_size: .
j_call: TRBJ2-5
v_call: TRBV7-9
cdr3_nt: TGTGCCAGCAGCTCCGGGACTAGCGGGAAAGAGACCCAGTACTTC
cdr3_aa: CASSSGTSGKETQYF

d_call: .
clone_size: .
j_call: TRBJ1-1
v_call: TRBV27
cdr3_nt: TGTGCCAGCGGAACCACGGGACACCTGAACACTGAAGCTTTCTTT
cdr3_aa: CASGTTGHLNTEAFF

d_call: .
clone_size: few
j_call: TRBJ1-1
v_call: TRBV7-9
cdr3_nt: TGTGCCAGCAGCTCCCTGGGGGCTTACACTGAAGCTTTCTTT
cdr3_aa: CASSSLGAYTEAFF

d_call: TRBD1
clone_size: few
j_call: TRBJ1-3
v_call: TRBV19
cdr3_nt: TGTGCCAGTAGTCCCGGGACAGGGGCTGGAAACACCATATATTTT
cdr3_aa: CASSPGTGAGNTIYF

d_call: .
clone_size: .
j_call: TRBJ2-1
v_call: TRBV6-5
cdr3_nt: TGTGCCAGCAGTTACTTGGCAGGGCGCAATGAGCAGTTCTTC
cdr3_aa: CASSYLAGRNEQFF

d_call: .
clone_size: .
j_call: TRBJ2-3
v_call: TRBV9
cdr3_nt: TGTGCCAGCAGCGTAGCTCAGGTGACAGATACGCAGTATTTT
cdr3_aa: CASSVAQVTDTQYF

d_call: .
clone_size: .
j_call: TRBJ1-5
v_call: TRBV9
cdr3_nt: TGTGCCAGCAGCGTAGCCCCGACAGACAATCAGCCCCAGCATTTT
cdr3_aa: CASSVAPTDNQPQHF

d_call: .
clone_size: few
j_call: TRBJ2-2
v_call: TRBV9
cdr3_nt: TGTGCCAGCGGGAGAGTGGACGGGGAGCTGTTTTTT
cdr3_aa: CASGRVDGELFF

d_call: TRBD2
clone_size: .
j_call: TRBJ2-7
v_call: TRBV15
cdr3_nt: TGTGCCACCAGCAGAGATCTCCGCGGACTAGCGGGGTCCGAGCAGTACTTC
cdr3_aa: CATSRDLRGLAGSEQYF

d_call: TRBD1
clone_size: few
j_call: TRBJ2-7
v_call: TRBV5-1
cdr3_nt: TGCGCCAGCAGCACTGGGACAGGGATGAACGAGCAGTACTTC
cdr3_aa: CASSTGTGMNEQYF

d_call: .
clone_size: few
j_call: TRBJ1-2
v_call: TRBV28
cdr3_nt: TGTGCCAGCAGTTTGGAGGCAGAGACACACTATGGCTACACCTTC
cdr3_aa: CASSLEAETHYGYTF

d_call: .
clone_size: few
j_call: TRBJ2-3
v_call: TRBV25-1
cdr3_nt: TGTGCCAGCAGTGAATTGGGGGACAAGGGCCAGGGTACGCAGTATTTT
cdr3_aa: CASSELGDKGQGTQYF

d_call: .
clone_size: .
j_call: TRBJ1-2
v_call: TRBV18
cdr3_nt: TGTGCCAGCTCGGAGGGGTCGGACTATGGCTACACCTTC
cdr3_aa: CASSEGSDYGYTF

d_call: TRBD1
clone_size: once
j_call: TRBJ1-4
v_call: TRBV15
cdr3_nt: TGTGCCACCAGCAGAGATATTACAGGGGAAGGGAAACTGTTTTTT
cdr3_aa: CATSRDITGEGKLFF

d_call: .
clone_size: .
j_call: TRBJ1-1
v_call: TRBV5-4
cdr3_nt: TGTGCCAGCAGCCCCTTCCCCGGGAGCGAAGCTTTCTTT
cdr3_aa: CASSPFPGSEAFF

d_call: .
clone_size: few
j_call: TRBJ1-5
v_call: TRBV2
cdr3_nt: TGTGCCAGCACCGAGTCAGGGTATCAGCCCCAGCATTTT
cdr3_aa: CASTESGYQPQHF

d_call: .
clone_size: .
j_call: TRBJ2-3
v_call: TRBV29-1
cdr3_nt: TGCAGCTCCGGGGGTAGCGCTGGTCGATCTAGCACAGATACGCAGTATTTT
cdr3_aa: CSSGGSAGRSSTDTQYF